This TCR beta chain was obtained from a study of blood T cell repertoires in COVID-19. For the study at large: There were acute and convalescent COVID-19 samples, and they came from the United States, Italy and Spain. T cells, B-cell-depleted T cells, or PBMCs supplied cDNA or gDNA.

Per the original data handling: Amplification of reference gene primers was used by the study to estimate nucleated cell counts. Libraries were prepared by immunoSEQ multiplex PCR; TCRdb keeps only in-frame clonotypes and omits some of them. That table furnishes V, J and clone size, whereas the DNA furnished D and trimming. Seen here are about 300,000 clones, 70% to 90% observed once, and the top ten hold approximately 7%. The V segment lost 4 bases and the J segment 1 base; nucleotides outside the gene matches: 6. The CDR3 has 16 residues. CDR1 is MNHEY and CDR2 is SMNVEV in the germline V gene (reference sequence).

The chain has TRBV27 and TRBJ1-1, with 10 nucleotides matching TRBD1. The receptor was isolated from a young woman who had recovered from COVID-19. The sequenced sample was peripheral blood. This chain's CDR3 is CASSSYRTGGNTEAFF. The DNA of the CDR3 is TGTGCCAGCAGTTCTTACAGGACAGGGGGGAACACTGAAGCTTTCTTT.